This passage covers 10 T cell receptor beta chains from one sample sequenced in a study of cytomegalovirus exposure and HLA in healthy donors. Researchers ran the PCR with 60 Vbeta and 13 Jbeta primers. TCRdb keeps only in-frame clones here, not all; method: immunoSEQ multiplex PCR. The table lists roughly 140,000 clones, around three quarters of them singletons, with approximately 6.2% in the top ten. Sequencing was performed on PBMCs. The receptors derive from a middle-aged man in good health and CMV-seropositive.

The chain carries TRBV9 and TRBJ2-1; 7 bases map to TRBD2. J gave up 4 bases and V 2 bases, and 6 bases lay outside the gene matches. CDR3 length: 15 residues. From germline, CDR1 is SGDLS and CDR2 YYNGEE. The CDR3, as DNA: TGTGCCAGCAGCGTGGGTGGGGGAGGGTACAATGAGCAGTTCTTC. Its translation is CASSVGGGGYNEQFF.

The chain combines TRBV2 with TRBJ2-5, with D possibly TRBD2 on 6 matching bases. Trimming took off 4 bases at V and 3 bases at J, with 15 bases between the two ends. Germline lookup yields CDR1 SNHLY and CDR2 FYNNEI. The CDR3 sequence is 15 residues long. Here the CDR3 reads CASSVTSSTKETQYF. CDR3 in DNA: TGTGCCAGCAGTGTAACTAGCAGTACGAAAGAGACCCAGTACTTC. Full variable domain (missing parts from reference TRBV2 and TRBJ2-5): EPEVTQTPSHQVTQMGQEVILRCVPISNHLYFYWYRQILGQKVEFLVSFYNNEISEKSEIFDDQFSVERPDGSNFTLKIRSTKLEDSAMYFCASSVTSSTKETQYFGPGTRLLVL.

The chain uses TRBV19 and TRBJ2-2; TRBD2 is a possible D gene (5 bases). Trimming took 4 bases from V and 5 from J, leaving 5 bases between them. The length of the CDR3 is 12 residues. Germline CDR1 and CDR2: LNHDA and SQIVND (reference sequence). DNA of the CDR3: TGTGCCAGTAGTACGGGGACCGGGGAGCTGTTTTTT. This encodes CASSTGTGELFF.

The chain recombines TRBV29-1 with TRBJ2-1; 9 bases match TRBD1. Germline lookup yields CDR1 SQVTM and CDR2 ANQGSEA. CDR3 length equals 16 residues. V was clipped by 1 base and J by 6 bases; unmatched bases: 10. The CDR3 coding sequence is TGCAGCGTTGAAGTCACCCCGGACAGGGGCTCCAATGAGCAGTTCTTC. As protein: CSVEVTPDRGSNEQFF.

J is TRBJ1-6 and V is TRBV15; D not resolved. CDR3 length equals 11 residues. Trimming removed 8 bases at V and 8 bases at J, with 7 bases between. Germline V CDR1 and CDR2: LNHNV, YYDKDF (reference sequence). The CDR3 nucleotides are TGTGCCACCGGCTCCGATTCACCCCTCCACTTT. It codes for CATGSDSPLHF.

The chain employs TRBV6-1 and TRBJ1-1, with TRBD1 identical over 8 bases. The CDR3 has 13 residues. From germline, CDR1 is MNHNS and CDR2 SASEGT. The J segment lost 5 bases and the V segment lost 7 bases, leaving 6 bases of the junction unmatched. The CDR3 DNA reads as TGTGCCAGCACTGACAGGGGACTAACTGAAGCTTTCTTT. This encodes CASTDRGLTEAFF.

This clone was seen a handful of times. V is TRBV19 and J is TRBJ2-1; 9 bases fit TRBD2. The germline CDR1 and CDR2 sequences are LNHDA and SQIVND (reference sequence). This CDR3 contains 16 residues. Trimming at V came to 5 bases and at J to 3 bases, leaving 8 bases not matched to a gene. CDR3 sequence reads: CASSSLSGSLYNEQFF. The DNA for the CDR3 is TGTGCCAGTAGTTCCCTTAGCGGGAGCCTCTACAATGAGCAGTTCTTC.

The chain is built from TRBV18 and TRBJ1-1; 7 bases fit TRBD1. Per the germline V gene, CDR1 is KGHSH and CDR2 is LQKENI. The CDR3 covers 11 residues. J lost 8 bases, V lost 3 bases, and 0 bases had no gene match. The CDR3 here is CASSPTGEAFF. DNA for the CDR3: TGTGCCAGCTCACCGACAGGGGAAGCTTTCTTT. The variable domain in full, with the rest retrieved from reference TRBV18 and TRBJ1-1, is NAGVMQNPRHLVRRRGQEARLRCSPMKGHSHVYWYRQLPEEGLKFMVYLQKENIIDESGMPKERFSAEFPKEGPSILRIQQVVRGDSAAYFCASSPTGEAFFGQGTRLTVV.

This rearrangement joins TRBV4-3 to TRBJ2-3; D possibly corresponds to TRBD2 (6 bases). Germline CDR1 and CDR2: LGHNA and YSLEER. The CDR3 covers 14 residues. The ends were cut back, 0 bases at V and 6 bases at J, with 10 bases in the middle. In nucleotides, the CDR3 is TGCGCCAGCAGCCAAGATCCTGGAGGGGATACGCAGTATTTT. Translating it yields CASSQDPGGDTQYF.

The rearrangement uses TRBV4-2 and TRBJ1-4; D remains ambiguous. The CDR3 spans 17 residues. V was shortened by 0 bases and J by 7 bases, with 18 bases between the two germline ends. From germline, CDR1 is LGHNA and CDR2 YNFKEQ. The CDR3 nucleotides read TGTGCCAGCAGCCAAGAAGTTAAGGCGGGCGCTGGTGAAAAACTGTTTTTT. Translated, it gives CASSQEVKAGAGEKLFF.